The 4 T cell receptor beta chains below were found in one sample sequenced in a study of breast tumors, draining lymph nodes, adjacent tissues. TCRdb fed the multiplex PCR reads into MiXCR, producing one record per CDR3 protein. This sample has tens of thousands of distinct CDR3 sequences, with approximately 28% found just once. Samples came from axillary lymph nodes draining the breast cancer. The specimen was axillary lymph node tissue. The receptors stem from a female donor with breast cancer. Some clones in this sample may be carry-over from other donors' samples.

This clonotype came up many times. The genes are TRBV28 and TRBJ2-2; D remains ambiguous. Looked up from germline, CDR1 is MDHEN and CDR2 is SYDVKM. V lost 8 bases, J lost 0 bases, and 10 bases lay in between. CDR3 length equals 14 residues. CDR3 DNA sequence: TGTGCCAGCCCCCAAGTGACGAACACCGGGGAGCTGTTTTTT. It specifies CASPQVTNTGELFF.

The chain combines TRBV7-2 with TRBJ1-2; D not certain. Germline V gives CDR1 SGHTA, CDR2 FQGNSA. The CDR3 is 13 residues long. Trimming removed 5 bases at V and 8 bases at J, with 15 bases between. CDR3 DNA: TGTGCCAGCAGCACCGCCAGGCAATACGGCTACACCTTC. This sequence encodes CASSTARQYGYTF.

This clonotype occurred many times. The genes are TRBV12-3 or TRBV12-4 and TRBJ2-1, with 14 positions matching TRBD2. Trimming cost V 3 bases and J 4 bases; bases outside gene matches: 8. This CDR3 region has 18 residues. CDR3 loop: CASSFPLRLAGGYNEQFF. DNA for the CDR3: TGTGCCAGCAGTTTCCCTTTGCGACTAGCGGGAGGGTACAATGAGCAGTTCTTC.

Ten or more counts support this clonotype. The rearrangement uses TRBV5-6 and TRBJ2-3; 8 bases are shared with TRBD1. This CDR3 has 17 amino acids. V lost 5 bases to trimming and J lost 1 base; unmatched junction nucleotides: 12. From germline, CDR1 is SGHDT and CDR2 YYEEEE. The CDR3 spells CASSPNQGAFGTDTQYF. The DNA of the CDR3 is TGTGCCAGCAGTCCGAATCAGGGGGCTTTTGGCACAGATACGCAGTATTTT.